Given below is one T cell receptor beta chain in context. Original processing notes: Cell counts per sample came from amplifying reference gene primers. Data came from immunoSEQ multiplex PCR; TCRdb stores just in-frame clones and leaves some out. That table supplies the V and J calls and clone size; D and trimming were determined from the DNA. The data contain some 190,000 clones, about 86% of them seen just once; the ten biggest clones take up about 22%. Participants came from about 24 US areas, aged about 18 to 95 years. This sample was included in a study of blood T cell repertoires in COVID-19. Study information: T cells, B-cell-depleted T cells, or PBMCs provided the cDNA or gDNA that served as material.

The CDR3 is 13 amino acids. Germline CDR1 MNHEY, CDR2 SVGAGI. The V end lost 5 bases, the J end lost 7 bases, and 12 bases lay between the germline ends. The clonotype was recovered from a woman in her 40s in a cohort exposed to, infected with or recovered from COVID-19 (not recorded which). J is TRBJ1-5 and V is TRBV6-5, with D possibly being TRBD1 (6 bases). The material sequenced was PBMCs or T cells enriched from blood (not recorded which). The CDR3 is CASSTTGRQPQHF. CDR3 DNA sequence: TGTGCCAGCAGTACGACAGGACGACAGCCCCAGCATTTT.